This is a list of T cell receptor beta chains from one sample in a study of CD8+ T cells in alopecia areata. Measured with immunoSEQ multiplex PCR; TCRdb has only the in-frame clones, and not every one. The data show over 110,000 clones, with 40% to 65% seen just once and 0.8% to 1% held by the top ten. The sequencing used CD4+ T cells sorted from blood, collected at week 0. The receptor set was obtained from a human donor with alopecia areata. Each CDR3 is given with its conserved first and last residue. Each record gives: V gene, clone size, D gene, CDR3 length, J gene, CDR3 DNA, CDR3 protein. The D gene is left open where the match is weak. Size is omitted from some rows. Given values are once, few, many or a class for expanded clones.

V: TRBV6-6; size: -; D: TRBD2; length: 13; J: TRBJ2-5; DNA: TGTGCCAGCACCCAGCGGGGTCGGGAGACCCAGTACTTC; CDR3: CASTQRGRETQYF
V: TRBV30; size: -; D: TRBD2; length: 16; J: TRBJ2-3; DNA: TGTGCCTGGAGTGGATTTAGCGGGAGGGCCCAGGATACGCAGTATTTT; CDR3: CAWSGFSGRAQDTQYF
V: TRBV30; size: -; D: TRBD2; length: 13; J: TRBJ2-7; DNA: TGTGCCTGGACCCGCGGGGGAGTCTACGAGCAGTACTTC; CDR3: CAWTRGGVYEQYF
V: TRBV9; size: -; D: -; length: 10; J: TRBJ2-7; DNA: TGTGCCAGAGGGACTTATGAGCAGTACTTC; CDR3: CARGTYEQYF
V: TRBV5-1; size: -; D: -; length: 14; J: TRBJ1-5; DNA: TGCGCCAGCAGCTTGGAAGGGGTAGATCAGCCCCAGCATTTT; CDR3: CASSLEGVDQPQHF
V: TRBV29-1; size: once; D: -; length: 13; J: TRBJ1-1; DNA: TGCAGCGTGGACAGTGGGGGGAACACTGAAGCTTTCTTT; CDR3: CSVDSGGNTEAFF
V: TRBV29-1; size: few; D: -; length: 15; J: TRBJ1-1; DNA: TGCAGCGTTCCGGACAGTCGCCCCGTGAACACTGAAGCTTTCTTT; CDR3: CSVPDSRPVNTEAFF
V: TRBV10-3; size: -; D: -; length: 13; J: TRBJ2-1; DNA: TGTGCCATCAGCGCCAGCTCCTACAATGAGCAGTTCTTC; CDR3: CAISASSYNEQFF
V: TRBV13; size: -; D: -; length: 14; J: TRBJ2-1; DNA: TGTGCCAGCAGCTCCTACGGGTTAGGCGTCGGGCAGTTCTTC; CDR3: CASSSYGLGVGQFF
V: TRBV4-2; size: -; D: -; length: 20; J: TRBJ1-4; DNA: TGTGCCAGCAGTGCAAGGACAGCACATCTCTTGGGGTCAACTAATGAAAAACTGTTTTTT; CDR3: CASSARTAHLLGSTNEKLFF
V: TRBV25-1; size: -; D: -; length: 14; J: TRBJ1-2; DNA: TGTGCCAGCAGTGAAGAGGGGCGCGGCTATGGCTACACCTTC; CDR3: CASSEEGRGYGYTF
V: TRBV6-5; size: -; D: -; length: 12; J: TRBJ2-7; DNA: TGTGCCAGCAGTAACACGATGTACGAGCAGTACTTC; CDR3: CASSNTMYEQYF
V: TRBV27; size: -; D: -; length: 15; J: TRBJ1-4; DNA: TGTGCCAGCAGTTTAGTTGGGCGAGCTAATGAAAAACTGTTTTTT; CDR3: CASSLVGRANEKLFF
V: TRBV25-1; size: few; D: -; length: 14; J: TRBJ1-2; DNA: TGTGCCAGCAGTGAAGTCGCAGGGATCGAAGGCTACACCTTC; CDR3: CASSEVAGIEGYTF
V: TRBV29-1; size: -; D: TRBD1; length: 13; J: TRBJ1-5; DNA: TGCAGCGTTGTGGGACAGCCTAATCAGCCCCAGCATTTT; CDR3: CSVVGQPNQPQHF
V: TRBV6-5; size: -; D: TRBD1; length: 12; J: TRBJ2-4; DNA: TGTGCCAGCAGAAGACAGGGGGGAGTTCAGTACTTC; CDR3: CASRRQGGVQYF